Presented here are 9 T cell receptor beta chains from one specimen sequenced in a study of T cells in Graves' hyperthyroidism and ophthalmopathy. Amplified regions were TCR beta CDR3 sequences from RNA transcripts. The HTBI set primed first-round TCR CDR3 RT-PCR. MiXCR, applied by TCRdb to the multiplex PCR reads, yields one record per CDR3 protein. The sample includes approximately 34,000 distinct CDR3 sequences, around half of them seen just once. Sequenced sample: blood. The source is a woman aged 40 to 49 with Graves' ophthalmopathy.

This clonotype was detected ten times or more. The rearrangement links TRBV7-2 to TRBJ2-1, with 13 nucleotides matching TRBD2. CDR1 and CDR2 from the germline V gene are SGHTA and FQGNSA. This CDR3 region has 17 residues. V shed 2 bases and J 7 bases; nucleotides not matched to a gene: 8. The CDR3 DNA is TGTGCCAGCAGCTTAAGTCTCGGACTAGCGGGAGCAAATGAGCAGTTCTTC. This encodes CASSLSLGLAGANEQFF. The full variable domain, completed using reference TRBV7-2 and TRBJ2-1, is GAGVSQSPSNKVTEKGKDVELRCDPISGHTALYWYRQSLGQGLEFLIYFQGNSAPDKSGLPSDRFSAERTGGSVSTLTIQRTQQEDSAVYLCASSLSLGLAGANEQFFGPGTRLTVL.

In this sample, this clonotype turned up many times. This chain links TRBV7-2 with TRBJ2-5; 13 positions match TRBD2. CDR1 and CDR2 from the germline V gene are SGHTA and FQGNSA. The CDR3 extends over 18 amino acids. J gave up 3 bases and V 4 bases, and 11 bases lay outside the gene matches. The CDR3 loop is CASSYLGWGLAGKETQYF. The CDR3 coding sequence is TGTGCCAGCAGCTACCTCGGGTGGGGACTAGCGGGGAAAGAGACCCAGTACTTC.

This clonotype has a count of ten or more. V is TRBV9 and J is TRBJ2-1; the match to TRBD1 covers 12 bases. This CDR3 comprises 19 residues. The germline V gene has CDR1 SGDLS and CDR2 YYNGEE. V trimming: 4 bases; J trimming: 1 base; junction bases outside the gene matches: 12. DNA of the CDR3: TGTGCCAGCAGCTCAACCGGGACAGGGGGCCCCTTTTCCTACAATGAGCAGTTCTTC. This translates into CASSSTGTGGPFSYNEQFF.

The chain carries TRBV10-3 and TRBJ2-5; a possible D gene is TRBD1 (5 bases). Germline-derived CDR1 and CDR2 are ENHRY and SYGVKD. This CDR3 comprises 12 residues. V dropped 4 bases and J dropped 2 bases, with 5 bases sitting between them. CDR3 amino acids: CAISGTQETQYF. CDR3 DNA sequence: TGTGCCATCAGTGGGACACAAGAGACCCAGTACTTC.

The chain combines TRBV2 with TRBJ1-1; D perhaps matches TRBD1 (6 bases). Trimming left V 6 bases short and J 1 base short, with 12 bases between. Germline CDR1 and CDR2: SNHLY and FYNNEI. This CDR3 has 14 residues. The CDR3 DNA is TGTGCCAGCAGGGTGGGGGGCAGGAACACTGAAGCTTTCTTT. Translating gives CASRVGGRNTEAFF.

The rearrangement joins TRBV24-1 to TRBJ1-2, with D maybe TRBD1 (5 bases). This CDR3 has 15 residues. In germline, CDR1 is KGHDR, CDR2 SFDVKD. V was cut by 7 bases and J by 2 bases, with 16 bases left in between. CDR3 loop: CATSHLTARNYGYTF. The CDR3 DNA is TGTGCCACCAGCCACTTGACAGCGAGGAACTATGGCTACACCTTC.

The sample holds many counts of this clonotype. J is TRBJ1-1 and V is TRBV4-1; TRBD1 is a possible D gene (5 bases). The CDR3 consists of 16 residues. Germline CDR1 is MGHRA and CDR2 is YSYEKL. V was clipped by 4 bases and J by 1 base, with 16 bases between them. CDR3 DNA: TGCGCCAGCAGCCGGACTAGGGGAATGGAGAACACTGAAGCTTTCTTT. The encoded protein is CASSRTRGMENTEAFF.

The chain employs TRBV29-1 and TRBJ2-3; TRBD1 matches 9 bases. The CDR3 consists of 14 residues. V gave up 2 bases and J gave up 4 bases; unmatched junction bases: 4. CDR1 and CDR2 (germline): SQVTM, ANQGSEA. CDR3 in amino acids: CSVEYRTGADTQYF. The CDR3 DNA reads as TGCAGCGTTGAATACCGGACAGGGGCAGATACGCAGTATTTT.

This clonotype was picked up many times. The CDR3: CASSSGRSNSPLHF. The DNA of the CDR3 is TGCGCCAGCAGCTCAGGACGGAGCAATTCACCCCTCCACTTT. The chain employs TRBV5-1 and TRBJ1-6, with D unresolved. The CDR3 has 14 residues. Trimming removed 3 bases from V and 7 bases from J, with 11 bases in between. Germline CDR1 and CDR2: SGHRS and YFSETQ.